The sample holds one count of the clone carrying this T cell receptor (beta chain). TCR beta was sequenced from blood CD8+ and CD4+ T cells. FACS enriched CD8+ TEMRA cells, while bulk CD8+ and CD4+ were negatively isolated. This CDR3 is 14 amino acids long. V lost 9 bases, J lost 8 bases, and 23 bases lay in between. CDR1 is SGHNT, CDR2 YYREEE, per germline (reference sequence). These data are taken from a study of CD8 T cells in Susac syndrome. cDNA came from about 0.5 to 1 ug RNA primed by random hexamers. An immunoSEQ multiplex PCR amplified TCR beta CDR3 over 54 Vbeta and 13 Jbeta. TCRdb recomputed calls from the immunoSEQ multiplex PCR reads with MiXCR, one row per CDR3 protein. The sample consists of over 350,000 distinct CDR3 sequences, approximately 85% of them appearing once.

Material: CD8+ T cells from PBMCs. The receptor comes from a human donor with multiple sclerosis. This chain joins TRBV5-4 and TRBJ1-2; TRBD1 is a possible D gene (5 bases). In DNA, the CDR3 is TGTGCCACCCGCCTGGGGACCGACGGATGGGGCTACACCTTC. Its protein product is CATRLGTDGWGYTF.